Here is one TCR beta chain with its context. Its antigen remains unknown. V lost 8 bases and J 8 bases, leaving 12 bases between the germline ends. Germline CDR1 and CDR2: MNHNS and SASEGT. The CDR3 is 11 residues long. The entry originates in a study of cytomegalovirus exposure and HLA in healthy donors. PCR primers comprised 60 Vbeta and 13 Jbeta primers. As processed by the authors: An analysis performed later counted about 80 million unique TCR beta chains (roughly 11 million of them shared). Libraries were prepared by immunoSEQ multiplex PCR; TCRdb keeps only in-frame clonotypes and omits some of them. V and J calls and clone size are copied from that table; D and trimming were computed from the DNA. This repertoire shows tens of thousands of clones, around 79% found once; its top ten account for roughly 2.5%. Study-wide results and caveats: Later analysis reportedly placed an Asian-associated ancestry cluster below the roughly 630-donor mean in N-insertions. A missense variant in DCLRE1C was later tied to TCR beta V- and J-gene trimming.

The specimen sequenced was PBMCs. The rearrangement uses TRBV6-1 and TRBJ1-2; D may be TRBD1 (6 bases). This clonotype was obtained from a man aged 25-45 years in good health and CMV-seronegative. CDR3 coding DNA: TGTGCCAGCCAGGGGTCAAAGGGCTACACCTTC. Protein product: CASQGSKGYTF.